This T cell receptor beta chain originates from a study of CD8 T cells in ankylosing spondylitis (dated by TCRdb to 2016 to 2017). Broadly, across the study: The study set out to find disease-linked TCR variants by profiling T cell receptor beta repertoires in ankylosing spondylitis patients and healthy donors. Peripheral blood samples were taken, and synovial fluid was additionally collected from ankylosing spondylitis patients. The full study cohort comprised around 25 ankylosing spondylitis patients and approximately 100 healthy donors. General conclusions and limits of the study: In peripheral blood, the disease-linked clones were found at relatively low frequencies and had a CD8+ phenotype. A TCR beta motif made up of fewer than 10 highly homologous amino acid variants appeared to be characteristic of blood from ankylosing spondylitis patients. Some TCR beta motif variants had previously been reported in synovial fluid and blood of reactive arthritis patients, which suggested common disease-initiation mechanisms. The disease-linked clones were reported as significantly enriched in matched synovial fluid samples from ankylosing spondylitis patients.

Worth noting for this clonotype: Its antigen is not yet known. Per-nucleotide qualities are absent, and no much larger clonotype sits a single base away.

The CDR3, cysteine through phenylalanine, is 13 amino acids long. The entry retains the CDR3 DNA only, 39 bases that are in frame from base 1. In the germline V gene, CDR1 corresponds to SQVTM and CDR2 to ANQGSEA. Relative to germline, V is missing 5 bases and J is missing 5 bases, with 4 bases of the junction outside any gene match. Sequencer: Illumina HiSeq 2500. TCR beta libraries were prepared by quantitative 5'-RACE with molecular barcodes. In the paper's pipeline: A new computational method, built on a probabilistic model of VDJ rearrangement, was used to identify disease-linked TCR variants. Through fastp at Q25 and MiXCR, TCRdb rebuilt clones from the public reads, retaining in-frame beta chains. Each CDR3 protein gets just one entry, which takes the most common genes and DNA from the rows behind it. These V and J calls are TCRdb output, not the study's own analysis. The sample table records around 450,000 distinct CDR3 sequences; 25% to 30% of these occur just once. Jointly, the top ten make up roughly 1% of the sample.

What was sequenced was blood, either unsorted or a sorted T cell fraction (not recorded which). The TCR originated in a male donor with ankylosing spondylitis. This chain joins TRBV29-1 to TRBJ2-3; TRBD1 fits 10 bases in the junction. Here the CDR3 is given as CSVRTGGIDTQYF. The nucleotide sequence is given as TGCAGCGTTAGGACAGGGGGAATAGATACGCAGTATTTT.